These 20 T cell receptor beta chains originate from one sample sequenced in a study of shared clonotypes between healthy human individuals (dated by TCRdb to between 2020 and 2021). Libraries were constructed by the immunoSEQ multiplex PCR assay. TCRdb obtained this table from immuneACCESS and retained in-frame rearrangements with V and J assigned. These tables miss some clones; where compared with another copy, unresolved V genes account for less than half of the shortfall, and the remainder is unexplained. A total of millions of clones appear in this sample, over 85% of them only once. Over 0.12% of the sample comes from the top ten. Sequenced sample: naive CD4+ T cells sorted from blood. What the cell subset or site label conveys for this sample: CD45RA+ positively selected. These receptors all come from a man younger than 35 in good health.

J is TRBJ2-7 and V is TRBV14; D unclear. Per the germline V gene, CDR1 is SGHDN and CDR2 is FVKESK. The CDR3 has 14 amino acids. The V and J ends lost 0 bases and 4 bases respectively, with 10 bases between them. CDR3 amino acids: CASSQDLTTYEQYF. CDR3 bases: TGTGCCAGCAGCCAAGATTTGACAACTTACGAGCAGTACTTC.

This clone came up a few times. The chain joins TRBV19 to TRBJ2-1, with 9 bases that match TRBD2. Germline V gives CDR1 LNHDA, CDR2 SQIVND (reference sequence). V gave up 4 bases and J gave up 8 bases; unmatched junction bases: 9. The CDR3 has 15 amino acids. The CDR3 spells CASSKGTSWLDEQFF. The CDR3 DNA reads TGTGCCAGTAGTAAGGGGACTAGCTGGCTCGATGAGCAGTTCTTC.

The V call is TRBV6-5, the J call TRBJ2-2; D uncertain. Germline CDR1 MNHEY, CDR2 SVGAGI. Trimming shortened V by 6 bases and J by 1 base, and 9 bases separated the two germline ends. The CDR3 has 14 residues. CDR3 DNA: TGTGCCAGCAGATATAGAAGGAACACCGGGGAGCTGTTTTTT. Translated, it gives CASRYRRNTGELFF.

Details on this clone: The sample holds other DNA sequences that translate to the same CDR3. The chain uses TRBV10-3 and TRBJ1-1; D is uncertain. Trimming left V 2 bases short and J 3 bases short, with 4 bases between. Germline V gene lookup returns CDR1 ENHRY and CDR2 SYGVKD. The CDR3 has 12 amino acids. In DNA form, the CDR3 reads TGTGCCATCAGTGAGGGCGACACTGAAGCTTTCTTT. As protein: CAISEGDTEAFF.

CDR3 sequence (DNA): TGTGCCATCACCAACAGGGCCGAGGGTACCGGGGAGCTGTTTTTT. Translation: CAITNRAEGTGELFF. The genes are TRBV10-3 and TRBJ2-2; the D gene is possibly TRBD1 (6 bases). Germline lookup yields CDR1 ENHRY and CDR2 SYGVKD. CDR3 length equals 15 residues. Trimming took off 7 bases at V and 5 bases at J, with 17 bases between the two ends.

The rearrangement links TRBV5-1 to TRBJ1-2; 7 nucleotides line up with TRBD1. V shed 0 bases and J 4 bases; nucleotides not matched to a gene: 6. The germline V gene encodes CDR1 SGHRS and CDR2 YFSETQ. This CDR3 spans 15 amino acids. The DNA of the CDR3 is TGCGCCAGCAGCTTGGAGACAGGGTCGGGCTATGGCTACACCTTC. Its protein product is CASSLETGSGYGYTF. The entire variable domain, with the rest obtained from reference TRBV5-1 and TRBJ1-2, is as follows: KAGVTQTPRYLIKTRGQQVTLSCSPISGHRSVSWYQQTPGQGLQFLFEYFSETQRNKGNFPGRFSGRQFSNSRSEMNVSTLELGDSALYLCASSLETGSGYGYTFGSGTRLTVV.

The chain has TRBV7-9 and TRBJ1-3, with 8 bases fitting TRBD1. Germline trimming cut 4 bases from V and 4 bases from J; bases unmatched to any gene: 6. CDR1 is SEHNR and CDR2 is FQNEAQ in the germline V gene (reference sequence). The CDR3 runs 15 residues. CDR3: CASSSDRDIGNTIYF. The CDR3 nucleotides are TGTGCCAGCAGCTCGGACAGGGACATAGGAAACACCATATATTTT.

J is TRBJ1-5 and V is TRBV10-3; D not resolved. Trimming took 2 bases from V and 4 from J, leaving 6 bases between them. CDR1 and CDR2 from the germline V gene are ENHRY and SYGVKD. This CDR3 has 13 amino acids. CDR3: CAISEEENQPQHF. The CDR3, as DNA: TGTGCCATCAGTGAGGAAGAAAATCAGCCCCAGCATTTT.

The J gene is TRBJ2-7, the V gene TRBV6-5, with D possibly TRBD2 on 5 matching bases. V lost 5 bases and J lost 5, with 16 bases in between. The CDR3 totals 14 residues. Germline lookup yields CDR1 MNHEY and CDR2 SVGAGI. This CDR3 is CASSTPGLRDEQYF. DNA for the CDR3: TGTGCCAGCAGTACCCCGGGATTAAGGGACGAGCAGTACTTC.

The chain has TRBV7-3 and TRBJ2-1; no reliable D call. The CDR3 has 12 amino acids. V was trimmed by 5 bases and J by 6 bases, leaving 8 bases between them. CDR1 and CDR2 (germline): SGHTA, FQGTGA. CDR3: CASSPTPNEQFF. The CDR3, as DNA: TGTGCCAGCAGCCCAACGCCCAATGAGCAGTTCTTC. The variable domain in full, completed from reference TRBV7-3 and TRBJ2-1, reads GAGVSQTPSNKVTEKGKYVELRCDPISGHTALYWYRQSLGQGPEFLIYFQGTGAADDSGLPNDRFFAVRPEGSVSTLKIQRTERGDSAVYLCASSPTPNEQFFGPGTRLTVL.

The chain carries TRBV28 and TRBJ2-7, with 8 bases fitting TRBD1. V gave up 6 bases and J gave up 0 bases; unmatched junction bases: 16. The CDR3 covers 18 residues. Germline CDR1 is MDHEN and CDR2 is SYDVKM. For the CDR3, the DNA is TGTGCCAGCAGACCTCCTCCCCCCGGGACAGGCAACTCCTACGAGCAGTACTTC. Translating it yields CASRPPPPGTGNSYEQYF.

V is TRBV11-2 and J is TRBJ2-2, with D perhaps matching TRBD2 (6 bases). The CDR3 contains 16 residues. Deletions cut 1 base from V and 5 bases from J, with 14 bases between. From germline, CDR1 is SGHAT and CDR2 FQNNGV. CDR3 residues: CASSLARGSVTGELFF. The CDR3 DNA reads as TGTGCCAGCAGCTTAGCACGGGGGAGTGTTACCGGGGAGCTGTTTTTT.

This clone came up once. V and J are TRBV27 and TRBJ1-6; unclear D gene. Per the germline V gene, CDR1 is MNHEY and CDR2 is SMNVEV (reference sequence). The CDR3 totals 19 residues. Trimming shortened V by 5 bases and J by 2 bases, and 22 bases separated the two germline ends. CDR3 loop: CASSQRKSGIRTYNSPLHF. CDR3 sequence (DNA): TGTGCCAGCAGTCAAAGGAAGTCGGGGATTCGGACCTATAATTCACCCCTCCACTTT.

This chain joins TRBV6-5 and TRBJ1-4; TRBD1 is a possible D gene (5 bases). The CDR3 extends over 12 amino acids. V lost 5 bases and J lost 14, with 15 bases in between. Germline assignment: CDR1 MNHEY and CDR2 SVGAGI. CDR3 in amino acids: CASSGEWGPLFF. CDR3 nucleotide sequence: TGTGCCAGCAGTGGGGAGTGGGGACCGCTGTTTTTT.

V and J are TRBV11-2 and TRBJ1-2; weak D call: TRBD1 (6 bases). Deletions cut 0 bases from V and 7 bases from J, with 9 bases between. This CDR3 is built from 13 residues. Per the germline V gene, CDR1 is SGHAT and CDR2 is FQNNGV. The CDR3 spells CASSLDRGIGYTF. The CDR3 DNA follows: TGTGCCAGCAGCTTAGATAGGGGGATTGGCTACACCTTC.

This chain uses TRBV5-6 with TRBJ2-7; the D is unclear. Germline V lookup: CDR1 SGHDT, CDR2 YYEEEE. The CDR3 extends over 14 amino acids. The V and J ends lost 2 bases and 4 bases respectively, with 13 bases between them. The CDR3 loop reads CASSFRYTRYEQYF. CDR3 DNA: TGTGCCAGCAGCTTTAGGTACACCCGGTACGAGCAGTACTTC.

This clone was detected only a few times. The V and J genes are TRBV2 and TRBJ1-1, with unresolved D. The V gene lost 3 bases and the J gene lost 0 bases, with 11 bases spanning the gap. Germline V CDR1 and CDR2: SNHLY, FYNNEI. The CDR3 length is 15 residues. In DNA form, the CDR3 reads TGTGCCAGCAGTGACGCTGGGGTACTGAACACTGAAGCTTTCTTT. Translating it yields CASSDAGVLNTEAFF.

The chain joins TRBV5-4 to TRBJ2-1; TRBD2 might be the D (6 bases). V lost 0 bases to trimming and J lost 8 bases, with 18 bases between them. The CDR3 consists of 16 residues. Germline V gives CDR1 SGHNT, CDR2 YYREEE (reference sequence). The CDR3 coding sequence is TGTGCCAGCAGCTTGGCCGGGGCGGGGCGGCTCGATGAGCAGTTCTTC. Protein sequence: CASSLAGAGRLDEQFF. Filled out from reference TRBV5-4 and TRBJ2-1, the complete variable domain reads ETGVTQSPTHLIKTRGQQVTLRCSSQSGHNTVSWYQQALGQGPQFIFQYYREEENGRGNFPPRFSGLQFPNYSSELNVNALELDDSALYLCASSLAGAGRLDEQFFGPGTRLTVL.

The chain joins TRBV29-1 to TRBJ1-2, with TRBD1 as a possible D gene (6 bases). CDR1 and CDR2 from the germline V gene are SQVTM and ANQGSEA. V lost 6 bases to trimming and J lost 2 bases, with 13 bases between them. The CDR3 spans 13 residues. For the CDR3, the DNA is TGCAGCGTCGAACAGGGATTCAACTATGGCTACACCTTC. It specifies CSVEQGFNYGYTF.

The chain links TRBV7-8 to TRBJ2-7; D is possibly TRBD1 or TRBD2 (5 bases each). Germline V gene lookup returns CDR1 SGHVS and CDR2 FQNEAQ. The CDR3 is 13 residues long. V lost 3 bases and J lost 4, with 10 bases in between. The CDR3 loop is CASSLGVGYEQYF. DNA for the CDR3: TGTGCCAGCAGCTTGGGGGTTGGGTACGAGCAGTACTTC.